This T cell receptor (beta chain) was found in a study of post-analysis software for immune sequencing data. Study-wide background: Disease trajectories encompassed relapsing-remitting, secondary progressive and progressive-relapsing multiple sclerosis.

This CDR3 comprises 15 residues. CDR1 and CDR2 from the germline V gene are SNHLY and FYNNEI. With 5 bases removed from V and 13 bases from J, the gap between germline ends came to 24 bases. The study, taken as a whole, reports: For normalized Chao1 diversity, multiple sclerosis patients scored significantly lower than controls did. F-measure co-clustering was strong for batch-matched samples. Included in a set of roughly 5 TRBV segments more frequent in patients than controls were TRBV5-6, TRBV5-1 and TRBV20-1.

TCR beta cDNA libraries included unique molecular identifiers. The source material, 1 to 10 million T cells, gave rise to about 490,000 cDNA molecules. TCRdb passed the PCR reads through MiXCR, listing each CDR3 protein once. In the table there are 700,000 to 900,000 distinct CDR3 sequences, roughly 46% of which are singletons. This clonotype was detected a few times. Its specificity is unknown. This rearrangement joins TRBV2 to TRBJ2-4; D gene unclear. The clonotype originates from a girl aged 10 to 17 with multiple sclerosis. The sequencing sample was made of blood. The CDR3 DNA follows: TGTGCCAGCAGTCGGAACAGCCAAGCGATGACCGGGCAGTACTTC. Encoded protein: CASSRNSQAMTGQYF.